This T cell receptor beta chain was identified during a study of blood T cell repertoires in COVID-19. Germline V CDR1 and CDR2: SGHKS, YYEKEE (reference sequence). The CDR3 runs 17 residues. V trimming: 1 base; J trimming: 2 bases; junction bases outside the gene matches: 7. TCRdb's copy holds only in-frame clones and misses some; the assay was immunoSEQ multiplex PCR. The sample includes roughly 400,000 clones, 80% to 95% of them seen just once. The chain carries TRBV5-5 and TRBJ2-1; 9 bases agree with TRBD2. The receptor was isolated from a woman in her thirties or forties who had been exposed to COVID-19. Source material: PBMCs or T cells enriched from blood (not recorded which). DNA for the CDR3: TGTGCCAGCAGCTTGAATAGAGCGGGGGGAACCTACAATGAGCAGTTCTTC. This translates into CASSLNRAGGTYNEQFF.